The text below deals with one T cell receptor beta chain. Sequenced by immunoSEQ multiplex PCR; TCRdb stores in-frame clones only, minus some. The sample lists 13,000 to 15,000 clones, 80% to 90% occurring once. This specimen comes from a study of monozygotic twins with cystic fibrosis. The CDR3 loop spans 17 amino acids. Germline CDR1 GTSNPN, CDR2 SVGIG (reference sequence). V lost 0 bases to trimming and J lost 7 bases; unmatched junction nucleotides: 11. The sequencing input was blood. J is TRBJ2-2 and V is TRBV30; 10 bases fit TRBD2. This receptor was taken from a boy aged 5-17 years with cystic fibrosis. CDR3 loop: CAWSVARTSGGSGELFF. The CDR3 DNA is TGTGCCTGGAGTGTTGCAAGGACTAGCGGAGGGAGCGGGGAGCTGTTTTTT.